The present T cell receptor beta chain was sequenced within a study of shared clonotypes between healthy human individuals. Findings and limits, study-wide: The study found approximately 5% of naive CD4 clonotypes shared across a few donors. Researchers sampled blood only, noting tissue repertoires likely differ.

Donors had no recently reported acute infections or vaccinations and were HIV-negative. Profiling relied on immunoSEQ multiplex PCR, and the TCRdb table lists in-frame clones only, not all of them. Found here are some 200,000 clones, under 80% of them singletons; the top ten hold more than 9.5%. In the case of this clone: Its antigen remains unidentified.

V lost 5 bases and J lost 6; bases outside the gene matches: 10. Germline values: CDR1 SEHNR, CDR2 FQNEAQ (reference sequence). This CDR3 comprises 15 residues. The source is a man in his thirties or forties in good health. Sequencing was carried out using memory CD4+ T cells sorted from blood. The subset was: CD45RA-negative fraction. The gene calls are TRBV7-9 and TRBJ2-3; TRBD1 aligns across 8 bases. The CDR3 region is CASSPRTGLMDTQYF. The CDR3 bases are TGTGCCAGCAGCCCCCGGACAGGGCTGATGGATACGCAGTATTTT.